The next 25 T cell receptor beta chains were all read from a single sample in a study of T cells in Graves' hyperthyroidism and ophthalmopathy. Using RNA transcripts as the source, TCR beta CDR3 regions were amplified. During a first-round RT-PCR of the TCR CDR3, the HTBI primer set was used. From the multiplex PCR reads, TCRdb called clonotypes with MiXCR, one entry per CDR3 protein. The data show about 620,000 distinct CDR3 sequences, about 16% seen once. The sample taken for sequencing was blood. The receptors originated from a woman in her 30s with Graves' hyperthyroidism.

This clonotype was detected many times. The genes are TRBV28 and TRBJ2-2; 8 bases are a match to TRBD1. V dropped 4 bases and J dropped 0; count of bases not matched to a gene: 10. CDR1 and CDR2 from the germline V gene are MDHEN and SYDVKM. This CDR3 contains 18 residues. The chain's CDR3 is CASSSRTGIEANTGELFF. In nucleotides, the CDR3 is TGTGCCAGCAGTTCTCGGACAGGGATTGAGGCGAACACCGGGGAGCTGTTTTTT.

This clonotype came up a few times. The gene calls are TRBV5-1 and TRBJ2-7; 7 nucleotides agree with TRBD1. CDR1 is SGHRS and CDR2 is YFSETQ in the germline V gene. With 1 base clipped from V and 6 bases from J, the junction kept 13 bases outside the gene matches. The CDR3 is made up of 16 amino acids. The CDR3 nucleotides are TGCGCCAGCAGCTTGATCCCGAAACAGGGGCTGGGCGAGCAGTACTTC. Encoded protein: CASSLIPKQGLGEQYF.

This clonotype turned up a few times. The V gene is TRBV10-3, the J gene TRBJ2-1; D is perhaps TRBD1 or TRBD2 (6 bases each). CDR1 and CDR2 (germline): ENHRY, SYGVKD. The V gene lost 6 bases and the J gene lost 2 bases, with 8 bases spanning the gap. The CDR3 runs 13 residues. CDR3 sequence (DNA): TGTGCCATCAGGGAGGGGGCCTACAATGAGCAGTTCTTC. Protein: CAIREGAYNEQFF.

This clonotype was seen many times. The rearrangement uses TRBV28 and TRBJ2-7; 13 bases fit TRBD2. Germline CDR1 is MDHEN and CDR2 is SYDVKM. The CDR3 totals 15 residues. V was clipped by 5 bases and J by 5 bases; unmatched bases: 6. CDR3 in DNA: TGTGCCAGCAGTCTTACTAGCGGGAGGGCCAACGAGCAGTACTTC. Residues: CASSLTSGRANEQYF.

V usage is TRBV5-5 and J usage is TRBJ2-2, with a weak D call TRBD2 (6 bases). The CDR3 is 16 residues long. Trimming took 5 bases from V and 2 from J, leaving 16 bases between them. Germline-derived CDR1 and CDR2 are SGHKS and YYEKEE (reference sequence). DNA for the CDR3: TGTGCCAGCAGTCGGACTAAAGCTGCTAACACCGGGGAGCTGTTTTTT. The encoded protein is CASSRTKAANTGELFF.

This clonotype was recorded at least ten times. The rearrangement links TRBV20-1 to TRBJ2-7; 7 bases map to TRBD1. This CDR3 region has 14 residues. Germline V lookup: CDR1 DFQATT, CDR2 SNEGSKA (reference sequence). The V gene end was trimmed by 3 bases and the J gene end by 7 bases; junction bases not matched to a gene: 12. The CDR3 is CSARRGTVDIEQYF. CDR3 nucleotide sequence: TGCAGTGCTAGGCGAGGGACAGTGGACATTGAGCAGTACTTC.

The chain carries TRBV5-1 and TRBJ1-4; D remains ambiguous. The V and J ends lost 0 bases and 7 bases respectively, with 10 bases between them. The CDR3 is 14 amino acids. CDR1 and CDR2 (germline): SGHRS, YFSETQ. The CDR3 loop is CASSLAVEGEKLFF. The CDR3 DNA reads TGCGCCAGCAGCTTGGCCGTAGAGGGTGAAAAACTGTTTTTT.

V gene TRBV29-1 combines with J gene TRBJ2-7, with D perhaps matching TRBD1 or TRBD2 (5 bases each). Germline V gene lookup returns CDR1 SQVTM and CDR2 ANQGSEA. The V gene lost 7 bases and the J gene lost 0 bases, with 10 bases spanning the gap. The CDR3 sequence is 12 residues long. Here the CDR3 reads CSGRDHSYEQYF. CDR3 DNA: TGCAGCGGCCGGGACCACTCCTACGAGCAGTACTTC.

The rearrangement links TRBV12-5 to TRBJ1-5, with a tentative D call TRBD1 (5 bases). Germline values: CDR1 LGHNT, CDR2 FRNRAP. The CDR3 covers 13 residues. Trimming cost V 6 bases and J 7 bases, with 13 bases left between them. The CDR3 is CASGGGGKQPQHF. The CDR3, as DNA: TGTGCTAGTGGGGGGGGGGGGAAACAGCCCCAGCATTTT.

Regarding this clonotype: A much more abundant neighbour one base away suggests this may be a read error. The chain joins TRBV28 to TRBJ1-5; D gene unclear. The CDR3 loop spans 14 amino acids. In germline, CDR1 is MDHEN, CDR2 SYDVKM. CDR3 in DNA: TGTGCCGGCAGTTTCTCTAATCGGGGTCAGCCCCAGCATTTT. Amino acids: CAGSFSNRGQPQHF. Supplemented by reference TRBV28 and TRBJ1-5, the full variable domain reads DVKVTQSSRYLVKRTGEKVFLECVQDMDHENMFWYRQDPGLGLRLIYFSYDVKMKEKGDIPEGYSVSREKKERFSLILESASTNQTSMYLCAGSFSNRGQPQHFGDGTRLSIL.

This clonotype was counted at least ten times. The chain has TRBV9 and TRBJ1-1, with D hard to call. The germline CDR1 and CDR2 sequences are SGDLS and YYNGEE. Trimming left V 0 bases short and J 2 bases short, with 5 bases between. The CDR3 is made up of 13 amino acids. CDR3 protein: CASSVDHNTEAFF. In DNA, the CDR3 is TGTGCCAGCAGCGTAGACCACAACACTGAAGCTTTCTTT.

A few counts support this clonotype. The J gene is TRBJ1-3, the V gene TRBV5-1; D gene ambiguous. CDR3 length: 16 residues. CDR1 and CDR2 from the germline V gene are SGHRS and YFSETQ. The V end was cut by 2 bases, the J end by 4 bases, with 16 bases between. In DNA, the CDR3 is TGCGCCAGCAGCTTTTCTCCACGGCCCTCGGGAAACACCATATATTTT. It specifies CASSFSPRPSGNTIYF. Supplemented by reference TRBV5-1 and TRBJ1-3, the full variable domain reads KAGVTQTPRYLIKTRGQQVTLSCSPISGHRSVSWYQQTPGQGLQFLFEYFSETQRNKGNFPGRFSGRQFSNSRSEMNVSTLELGDSALYLCASSFSPRPSGNTIYFGEGSWLTVV.

This clonotype was observed at least ten times. This sequence joins TRBV12-3 or TRBV12-4 and TRBJ2-1; 8 nucleotides match TRBD1. The V gene end was trimmed by 7 bases and the J gene end by 5 bases; junction bases not matched to a gene: 7. This CDR3 has 14 residues. CDR3 coding DNA: TGTGCCAGCACTAACCGGGACAGGAACAATGAGCAGTTCTTC. Amino acid sequence: CASTNRDRNNEQFF.

In regard to this clonotype: A much larger clone lies a single base off, so this may be a read error. The rearrangement joins TRBV20-1 to TRBJ2-3; possible D gene TRBD2, 5 bases. Germline assignment: CDR1 DFQATT and CDR2 SNEGSKA (reference sequence). Trimming left V 2 bases short and J 8 bases short, with 17 bases between. CDR3 length: 14 amino acids. This chain's CDR3 is CSARRLALVGTQYF. CDR3 nucleotides: TGCAGTGCTAGAAGGCTAGCTCTAGTAGGTACGCAGTATTTT.

This chain joins TRBV19 and TRBJ1-2; D not resolved. The V end was cut by 1 base, the J end by 7 bases, with 7 bases between. The germline CDR1 and CDR2 sequences are LNHDA and SQIVND (reference sequence). The CDR3 covers 12 residues. CDR3 sequence: CASSIGPTGYTF. For the CDR3, the DNA is TGTGCCAGTAGTATAGGCCCGACTGGCTACACCTTC.

This clonotype was seen at least ten times. The V gene is TRBV12-5, the J gene TRBJ1-3, with D uncertain. This CDR3 has 11 residues. Trimming left V 6 bases short and J 1 base short, with 1 base between. Germline-derived CDR1 and CDR2 are LGHNT and FRNRAP. CDR3 coding DNA: TGTGCTAGTGGGTCTGGAAACACCATATATTTT. Translation gives CASGSGNTIYF.

This clonotype came up a few times. The chain combines TRBV20-1 with TRBJ1-5; 7 nucleotides agree with TRBD1. Germline CDR1 is DFQATT and CDR2 is SNEGSKA (reference sequence). This CDR3 has 17 residues. V lost 3 bases to trimming and J lost 0 bases; unmatched junction nucleotides: 11. The CDR3 here is CSARERPGGHSNQPQHF. The DNA of the CDR3 is TGCAGTGCTAGGGAAAGACCAGGGGGGCATAGCAATCAGCCCCAGCATTTT.

At least ten counts were recorded for this clonotype. The rearrangement uses TRBV20-1 and TRBJ1-2, with D perhaps TRBD1 (5 bases). V was shortened by 3 bases and J by 5 bases, with 16 bases between the two germline ends. Germline V lookup: CDR1 DFQATT, CDR2 SNEGSKA (reference sequence). The CDR3 length is 14 residues. CDR3 region: CSARLPGNWYGYTF. The CDR3 DNA reads TGCAGTGCTAGGCTCCCAGGGAATTGGTATGGCTACACCTTC.

This clonotype occurred many times. V gene TRBV7-2 combines with J gene TRBJ2-2; TRBD2 agrees at 7 bases. The V gene's germline CDR1 is SGHTA and CDR2 FQGNSA. The V and J ends lost 7 bases and 2 bases, in that order; junction bases with no gene match: 4. The CDR3 is 14 amino acids. CDR3 DNA: TGTGCCAGCAAAAGCGGGGCCAACACCGGGGAGCTGTTTTTT. Amino acids: CASKSGANTGELFF.

This clonotype was detected many times. The V gene is TRBV2, the J gene TRBJ1-1, with TRBD1 matching 8 bases. The junction had 4 bases not matched to a gene; V was cut back by 3 bases and J by 7 bases. The germline V gene encodes CDR1 SNHLY and CDR2 FYNNEI. This CDR3 contains 13 residues. Written as DNA, the CDR3 is TGTGCCAGCAGTGACCAGGGGGCAAGTGAAGCTTTCTTT. Its protein is CASSDQGASEAFF.

This sequence joins TRBV28 and TRBJ1-4, with no clear D. The germline gives CDR1 MDHEN, CDR2 SYDVKM. The CDR3 runs to 14 residues. V was shortened by 4 bases and J by 2 bases, with 8 bases between the two germline ends. CDR3: CASSSPSTNEKLFF. DNA of the CDR3: TGTGCCAGCAGTTCCCCCAGCACTAATGAAAAACTGTTTTTT.

Many counts were recorded for this clonotype. The gene calls are TRBV5-1 and TRBJ1-1, with D possibly matching TRBD1 (5 bases). CDR3 length: 13 amino acids. The germline gives CDR1 SGHRS, CDR2 YFSETQ. V gave up 7 bases and J gave up 3 bases, with 13 bases separating them. This CDR3 reads CASHSMGDTEAFF. DNA for the CDR3: TGCGCCAGCCACTCAATGGGGGACACTGAAGCTTTCTTT.

A few counts support this clonotype. This sequence joins TRBV4-1 and TRBJ2-3, with 7 positions matching TRBD1. J gave up 1 base and V 7 bases, and 8 bases lay outside the gene matches. Looked up from germline, CDR1 is MGHRA and CDR2 is YSYEKL. The CDR3 runs 15 residues. CDR3 region: CASTLTGIRTDTQYF. Written as DNA, the CDR3 is TGCGCCAGCACCTTGACAGGGATACGCACAGATACGCAGTATTTT.

This clonotype was counted at least ten times. The rearrangement links TRBV6-1 to TRBJ1-2, with 7 bases matching TRBD1. The CDR3 runs 13 residues. Germline V gives CDR1 MNHNS, CDR2 SASEGT. V shed 6 bases, J shed 3 bases, and the junction held 4 bases outside the gene matches. The CDR3 DNA is TGTGCCAGCAGACCCGACAGGGACTATGGCTACACCTTC. Translation: CASRPDRDYGYTF.

At least ten counts were recorded for this clonotype. V is TRBV6-1 and J is TRBJ2-5; D perhaps matches TRBD1 (7 bases). Germline CDR1 is MNHNS and CDR2 is SASEGT. The V gene lost 1 base and the J gene lost 4 bases, with 10 bases spanning the gap. This CDR3 is built from 14 residues. The CDR3 DNA follows: TGTGCCAGCAGTGAAGTGCGGGACAGAGAGACCCAGTACTTC. It yields the protein CASSEVRDRETQYF.